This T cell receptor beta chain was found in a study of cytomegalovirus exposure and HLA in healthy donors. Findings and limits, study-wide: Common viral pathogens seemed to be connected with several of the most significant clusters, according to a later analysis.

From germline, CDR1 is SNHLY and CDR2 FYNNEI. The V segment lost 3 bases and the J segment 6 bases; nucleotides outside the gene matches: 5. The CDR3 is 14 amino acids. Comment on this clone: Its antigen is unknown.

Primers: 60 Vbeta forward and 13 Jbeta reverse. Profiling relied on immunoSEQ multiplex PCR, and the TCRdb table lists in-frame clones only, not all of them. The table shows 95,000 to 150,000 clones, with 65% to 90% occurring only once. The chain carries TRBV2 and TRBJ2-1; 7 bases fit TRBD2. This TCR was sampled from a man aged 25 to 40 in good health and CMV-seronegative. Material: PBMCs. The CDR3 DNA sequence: TGTGCCAGCAGTGATGTTGGGGGGGGCAATGAGCAGTTCTTC. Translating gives CASSDVGGGNEQFF.